This T cell receptor (beta chain) was sequenced during a study of CD8 T cells in ankylosing spondylitis. Whole-study results and caveats: Disease-linked clones bore a CD8+ phenotype, appearing relatively rarely in peripheral blood. Within ankylosing spondylitis blood, a TCR beta motif made up of fewer than ten highly homologous variants appeared to be characteristic.

The sample holds a few counts of this clonotype. Its target is unknown. The ends were cut back, 8 bases at V and 6 bases at J, with 15 bases in the middle. There are 13 residues in the CDR3. Germline loops: CDR1 MNHNS, CDR2 SASEGT. By quantitative 5'-RACE with molecular barcodes, the TCR beta libraries were made. TCRdb re-analysed the 5' RACE reads in MiXCR, keeping a single row per CDR3 protein. This sample carries 500,000 or so distinct CDR3 sequences, about 5% of them seen once, and the ten largest clones take around 3.5%. The sample comprised blood, either unsorted or a sorted T cell fraction (not recorded which). This receptor was identified in a male donor with ankylosing spondylitis. The chain uses TRBV6-1 and TRBJ2-3; perhaps D is TRBD1 or TRBD2 (5 bases each). Written as DNA, the CDR3 is TGTGCCAGCCGCTCTACGGGGCCGGATACGCAGTATTTT. Protein product: CASRSTGPDTQYF.